The text below deals with one TCR beta chain. These data originate in a study of blood T cell repertoires in COVID-19. Study-wide context: Acute-phase and convalescent COVID-19 samples originated in the United States, Italy and Spain. The analysed material was cDNA or gDNA that came from T cells, B-cell-depleted T cells, or PBMCs.

Produced via immunoSEQ multiplex PCR; TCRdb's table is partial and in-frame only. This sample has around 180,000 clones, with around three quarters found just once. This CDR3 spans 15 amino acids. V was shortened by 1 base and J by 7 bases, with 11 bases between the two germline ends. Germline assignment: CDR1 LGHDT and CDR2 YNNKEL (reference sequence). The receptor's source is a man between 60 and 75 years old with active or convalescent COVID-19. The chain combines TRBV3-1 (or the pseudogene TRBV3-2) with TRBJ1-6, with a possible D match to TRBD1 (6 bases). The specimen was peripheral blood. CDR3 bases: TGTGCCAGCAGCCAAGTTCCAGGGGTCAATTCACCCCTCCACTTT. Amino acids: CASSQVPGVNSPLHF.